The 9 T cell receptor beta chains below all came from one sample that was sequenced in a study of T cell changes during pregnancy in multiple sclerosis. TCRdb keeps only in-frame clones here, not all; method: immunoSEQ multiplex PCR. The data show about 89,000 clones, with approximately 94% seen just once and 0.65% to 0.95% held by the top ten. Sequenced material: peripheral blood, taken in the third trimester of pregnancy. The receptors originated from a female donor with multiple sclerosis, enrolled in a pregnancy study.

With respect to this clone: The sample contains more than one DNA sequence encoding this CDR3. This chain connects TRBV7-2 to TRBJ1-5; the match to TRBD1 covers 8 bases. CDR1 and CDR2 (germline): SGHTA, FQGNSA. The CDR3 runs to 13 residues. V gave up 5 bases and J gave up 7 bases; unmatched junction bases: 4. The CDR3 sequence is CASSPDRGQPQHF. The DNA for the CDR3 is TGTGCCAGCAGCCCAGACAGGGGCCAGCCCCAGCATTTT.

The rearrangement uses TRBV7-2 and TRBJ1-2; 9 nucleotides align to TRBD1. CDR3 length equals 14 residues. Trimming at V came to 4 bases and at J to 7 bases, leaving 7 bases not matched to a gene. CDR1 is SGHTA and CDR2 is FQGNSA in the germline V gene. The CDR3 reads CASSSQGALSGYTF. The DNA of the CDR3 is TGTGCCAGCAGCTCACAGGGGGCACTCTCTGGCTACACCTTC.

This sequence joins TRBV9 and TRBJ2-7, with 9 bases identical to TRBD1. V was clipped by 3 bases and J by 3 bases; unmatched bases: 7. CDR1 SGDLS and CDR2 YYNGEE come from the germline V gene. The CDR3 consists of 15 residues. The CDR3 spells CASSASTGGGYEQYF. As DNA, the CDR3 is TGTGCCAGCAGCGCCTCAACAGGGGGCGGCTACGAGCAGTACTTC.

This chain joins TRBV7-8 and TRBJ2-1; 7 bases fit TRBD2. In germline, CDR1 is SGHVS, CDR2 FQNEAQ. The trim removed 0 bases at V and 8 bases at J, leaving 1 base unmatched. The CDR3 spans 13 residues. The CDR3 loop reads CASSLAGGDEQFF. The CDR3 DNA sequence: TGTGCCAGCAGCTTAGCGGGGGGGGATGAGCAGTTCTTC.

This chain joins TRBV2 and TRBJ1-5; D gene ambiguous. The germline gives CDR1 SNHLY, CDR2 FYNNEI. The CDR3 is 13 residues long. V lost 4 bases and J lost 4, with 8 bases in between. The CDR3 sequence is CASSVNSNQPQHF. DNA of the CDR3: TGTGCCAGCAGTGTTAACTCAAATCAGCCCCAGCATTTT.

This clone came up once. The CDR3 bases are TGCGCCAGCAGCTACGGGACAGGGGGAACCTACGAGCAGTACTTC. Amino acids: CASSYGTGGTYEQYF. This rearrangement joins TRBV5-1 to TRBJ2-7; TRBD1 matches at 11 bases. This CDR3 spans 15 amino acids. The junction had 4 bases not matched to a gene; V was cut back by 3 bases and J by 2 bases. Germline assignment: CDR1 SGHRS and CDR2 YFSETQ.

The gene calls are TRBV25-1 and TRBJ2-7; TRBD1 matches at 9 bases. Germline trimming cut 7 bases from V and 4 bases from J; bases unmatched to any gene: 5. CDR3 length equals 13 residues. Germline loops: CDR1 MGHDK, CDR2 SYGVNS. The DNA of the CDR3 is TGTGCCAGCACCGGGGACAGGGAGTACGAGCAGTACTTC. It yields the protein CASTGDREYEQYF.

This sequence joins TRBV23-1 and TRBJ2-7; the match to TRBD2 covers 12 bases. TRBV23-1 is given ORF status, its function remaining uncertain. J lost 2 bases, V lost 3 bases, and 20 bases had no gene match. This CDR3 is built from 21 residues. CDR3 sequence reads: CASSHPGSLLGTSGFPYEQYF. The CDR3 DNA is TGCGCCAGCAGTCACCCCGGGTCTTTACTTGGGACTAGCGGGTTCCCCTACGAGCAGTACTTC.

The chain combines TRBV5-5 with TRBJ2-1, with 12 bases lining up with TRBD2. The CDR3 has 17 amino acids. J lost 7 bases, V lost 1 base, and 9 bases had no gene match. Germline CDR1 SGHKS, CDR2 YYEKEE (reference sequence). The CDR3 DNA follows: TGTGCCAGCAGCTTGACGCGGGCTAGCGGGAGGGGGAATGAGCAGTTCTTC. It encodes CASSLTRASGRGNEQFF.